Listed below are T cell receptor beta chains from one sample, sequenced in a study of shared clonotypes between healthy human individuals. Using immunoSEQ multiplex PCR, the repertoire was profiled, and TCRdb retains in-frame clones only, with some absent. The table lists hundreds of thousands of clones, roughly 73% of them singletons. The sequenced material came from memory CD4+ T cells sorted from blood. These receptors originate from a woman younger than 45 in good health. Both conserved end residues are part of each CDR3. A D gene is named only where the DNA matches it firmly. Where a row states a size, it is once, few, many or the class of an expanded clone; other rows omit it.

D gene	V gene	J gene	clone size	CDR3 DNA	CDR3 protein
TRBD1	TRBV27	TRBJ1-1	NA	TGTGCCAGCAGTCCTGGGACAGGGGCGGGAGCTTTCTTT	CASSPGTGAGAFF
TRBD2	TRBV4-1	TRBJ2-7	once	TGCGCCAGCAGCCAATGGACTAGCGGGAGTGTTGAAAGAAACGAGCAGTACTTC	CASSQWTSGSVERNEQYF
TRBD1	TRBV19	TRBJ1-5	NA	TGTGCCAGTGAGCCTTATTTCAAGGGGGCGGTCCAGCCCCAGCATTTT	CASEPYFKGAVQPQHF
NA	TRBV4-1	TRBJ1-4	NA	TGCGCCAGCAGCCAAGATGGGGGCAGGGGCAGGGTGAGGGCTAATGAAAAACTGTTTTTT	CASSQDGGRGRVRANEKLFF
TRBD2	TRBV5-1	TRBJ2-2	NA	TGCGCCAGCAGCTTGGTCATGGGAGGGCGCACCGGGGAGCTGTTTTTT	CASSLVMGGRTGELFF
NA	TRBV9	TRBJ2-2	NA	TGTGCCAGCAGCGTAGGGCCTCACGGGGCGGGGCCCACCGGGGAGCTGTTTTTT	CASSVGPHGAGPTGELFF
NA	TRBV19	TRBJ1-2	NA	TGTGCCAGTAGCAGACAGAACTCTAACTATGGCTACACCTTC	CASSRQNSNYGYTF
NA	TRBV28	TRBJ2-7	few	TGTGCCAGCAGTTACGGGCTCTCCTTCGCAGCCTACGAGCAGTACTTC	CASSYGLSFAAYEQYF
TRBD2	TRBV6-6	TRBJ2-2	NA	TGTGCCAGCAGAAAGCGGGAGGGCCGGGAAACCGGGGAGCTGTTTTTT	CASRKREGRETGELFF
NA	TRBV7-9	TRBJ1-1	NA	TGTGCCAGCAGCTTAGAGAGTCTACGGGTTGAAGCTTTCTTT	CASSLESLRVEAFF
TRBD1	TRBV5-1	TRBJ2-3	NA	TGCGCCAGCAGCTTGGGACAGGGATCCCTAACAGATACGCAGTATTTT	CASSLGQGSLTDTQYF
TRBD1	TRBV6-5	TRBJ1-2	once	TGTGCCAGCAGTTACCCGACAGGGAACTATGGCTACACCTTC	CASSYPTGNYGYTF
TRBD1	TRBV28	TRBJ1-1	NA	TGTGCCAGCAGGAAGATACCAGGGGGTGCTTTCTTT	CASRKIPGGAFF
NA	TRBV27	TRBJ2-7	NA	TGTGCCAGCTCTGGTTCGGAACTTATTTACGAGCAGTACTTC	CASSGSELIYEQYF
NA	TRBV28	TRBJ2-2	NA	TGTGCCAGCAGTAAGCCCCAGGGGAGCACCGGGGAGCTGTTTTTT	CASSKPQGSTGELFF
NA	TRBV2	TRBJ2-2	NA	TGTGCCAGCCACACCACGAACACCGGGGAGCTGTTTTTT	CASHTTNTGELFF
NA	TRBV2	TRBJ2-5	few	TGTGCCAGCAGTGAACGCAGAGAGACCCAGTACTTC	CASSERRETQYF
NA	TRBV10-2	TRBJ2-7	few	TGCGCCAGCAGTGAGTCAGCGCAGACCTACGAGCAGTACTTC	CASSESAQTYEQYF
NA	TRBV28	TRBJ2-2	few	TGTGCCAGCAGTTTACCTGTCGGGGAGCTGTTTTTT	CASSLPVGELFF
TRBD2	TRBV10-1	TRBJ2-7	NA	TGCGCCAGCAGTGAGGGTCTAGCGGGAGCAAACGAGCAGTACTTC	CASSEGLAGANEQYF
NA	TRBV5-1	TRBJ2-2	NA	TGCGCCAGCAGCTTGGATGGGGTTACCGGGGAGCTGTTTTTT	CASSLDGVTGELFF
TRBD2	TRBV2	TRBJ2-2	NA	TGTGCCAGCAGGGCGGGGACTAGCGTGGTCACCGGGGAGCTGTTTTTT	CASRAGTSVVTGELFF
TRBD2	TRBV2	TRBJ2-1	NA	TGTGCCAGCAGCCTACTAGCGGGGGGATACAATGAGCAGTTCTTC	CASSLLAGGYNEQFF
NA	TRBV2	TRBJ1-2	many	TGTGCCAGCAGTGATGACAGCTACTATGGCTACACCTTC	CASSDDSYYGYTF
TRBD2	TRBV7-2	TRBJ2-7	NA	TGTGCCAGCAGCTATAGCCCTAGCGGGTACGAGCAGTACTTC	CASSYSPSGYEQYF
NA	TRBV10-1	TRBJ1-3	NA	TGCGCCAGCAGTGATTTGGGAAACACCATATATTTT	CASSDLGNTIYF
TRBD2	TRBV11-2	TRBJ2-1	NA	TGTGCCAGCAGCTCCTGGGGGAGGGATTCCTACAATGAGCAGTTCTTC	CASSSWGRDSYNEQFF
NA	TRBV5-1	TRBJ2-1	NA	TGCGCCAGCAGCACAGAGCGGTCTCGGAAGTTCTTC	CASSTERSRKFF
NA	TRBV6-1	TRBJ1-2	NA	TGTGCCAGCAGCCCTGGGACGGGCTATGGCTACACCTTC	CASSPGTGYGYTF
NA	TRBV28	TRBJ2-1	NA	TGTGCCAGCAGCCCCGGTGGGCCGAGCTCCTACAATGAGCAGTTCTTC	CASSPGGPSSYNEQFF
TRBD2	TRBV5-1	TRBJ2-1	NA	TGCGCCAGCAGCTTGCGGGCCTTAGCGGGCAGCTCCTACAATGAGCAGTTCTTC	CASSLRALAGSSYNEQFF
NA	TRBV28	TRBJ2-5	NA	TGTGCCAGCAGCCCCAGGGGGGGGTTGGAGACCCAGTACTTC	CASSPRGGLETQYF
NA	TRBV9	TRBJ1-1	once	TGTGCCAGCAGCGTAGCGTGGGGTTCCACTGAAGCTTTCTTT	CASSVAWGSTEAFF
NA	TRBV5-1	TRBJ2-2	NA	TGCGCCAGCAGCCCGATGGACGTGACCGGGGAGCTGTTTTTT	CASSPMDVTGELFF
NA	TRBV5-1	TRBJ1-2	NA	TGCGCCAGCAGGCAGGCACAGGGAAACTATGGCTACACCTTC	CASRQAQGNYGYTF
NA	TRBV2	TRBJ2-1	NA	TGTGCCAGCAGTGTGAGCCGACTTTACAATGAGCAGTTCTTC	CASSVSRLYNEQFF
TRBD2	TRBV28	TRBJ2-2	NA	TGTGCCAGCAGTTTGACGGCTAGCGGGAGGGGGGAGCTGTTTTTT	CASSLTASGRGELFF
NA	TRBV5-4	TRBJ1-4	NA	TGTGCCAGCAGCCGCAGCGGGTCGGGTACTAATGAAAAACTGTTTTTT	CASSRSGSGTNEKLFF
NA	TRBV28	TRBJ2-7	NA	TGTGCCAGCAGTTTATTACAGCTCGAGCAGTACTTC	CASSLLQLEQYF
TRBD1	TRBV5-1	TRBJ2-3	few	TGCGCCAGCAGCGGACAGGGGGCAGATACGCAGTATTTT	CASSGQGADTQYF
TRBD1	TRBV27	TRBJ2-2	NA	TGTGCCAGCAGCCGTCAAACAGGGGGGCAGAACACCGGGGAGCTGTTTTTT	CASSRQTGGQNTGELFF
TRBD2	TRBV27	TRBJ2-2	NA	TGTGCCAGCACCGGGACTAGCGGGACCGGGGAGCTGTTTTTT	CASTGTSGTGELFF
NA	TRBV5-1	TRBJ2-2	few	TGCGCCAGCAGCTTGGGAGGGCCCGGGGAGCTGTTTTTT	CASSLGGPGELFF
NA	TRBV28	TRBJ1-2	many	TGTGCCAGCAGGGGGATTGCTTTCTATGGCTACACCTTC	CASRGIAFYGYTF
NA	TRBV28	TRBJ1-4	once	TGTGCCAGCACAGCTAGCCGAGTCGGAGAAAAACTGTTTTTT	CASTASRVGEKLFF
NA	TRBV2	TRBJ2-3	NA	TGTGCCAGCAAGGTATCGGTGGCAGATACGCAGTATTTT	CASKVSVADTQYF
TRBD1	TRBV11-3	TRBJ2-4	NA	TGTGCCAGCAGCTTGGGACAGGGGCAAAACATTCAGTACTTC	CASSLGQGQNIQYF
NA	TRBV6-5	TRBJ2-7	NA	TGTGCCAGCAGTTACGGGGACGGGTCCTACGAGCAGTACTTC	CASSYGDGSYEQYF
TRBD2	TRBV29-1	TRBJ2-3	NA	TGCAGCGTTGAATTGTCGCGGGAGCAATCAGATACGCAGTATTTT	CSVELSREQSDTQYF
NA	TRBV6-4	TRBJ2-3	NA	TGTGCCAGCAGTGGGGCGGCGGGACGGGATACGCAGTATTTT	CASSGAAGRDTQYF
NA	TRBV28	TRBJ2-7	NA	TGTGCCAGCAGGCCGGGGCAGGGTTCATACGAGCAGTACTTC	CASRPGQGSYEQYF
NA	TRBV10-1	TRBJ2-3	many	TGCGCCCCATTGGGCCGGGATGGTTTAGATACGCAGTATTTT	CAPLGRDGLDTQYF
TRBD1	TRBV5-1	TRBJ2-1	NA	TGCGCCAGCAGCTTGGTCGGACAGGAGCCCTACAATGAGCAGTTCTTC	CASSLVGQEPYNEQFF